A selection of T cell receptor beta chains follows, all from one sample in a study of blood T cell repertoires in COVID-19. Only in-frame clones appear in the TCRdb table, and some are missing; sequencing was by immunoSEQ multiplex PCR. This sample has approximately 110,000 clones; more than 75% occur once, and the top ten carry 2.1%. The specimen was peripheral blood. Receptors originate from a human donor in a cohort sampled during active COVID-19. The CDR3 runs from the conserved cysteine through the conserved F or W. D genes are given only for firm matches. Size is stated for part of the rows, as once, few or many counts, or as a class when the clone is expanded.

clone size: .
V gene: TRBV7-9
D gene: .
J gene: TRBJ2-7
CDR3 protein: CASSSPGLEGYEQYF
CDR3 DNA: TGTGCCAGCAGCTCACCGGGACTTGAAGGCTACGAGCAGTACTTC

clone size: .
V gene: TRBV7-9
D gene: TRBD1
J gene: TRBJ1-4
CDR3 protein: CASSSQGADYEKLFF
CDR3 DNA: TGTGCCAGCAGCTCACAGGGGGCGGACTATGAAAAACTGTTTTTT

clone size: .
V gene: TRBV4-3
D gene: .
J gene: TRBJ1-4
CDR3 protein: CASSQARGPNEKLFF
CDR3 DNA: TGCGCCAGCAGCCAAGCCAGAGGCCCTAATGAAAAACTGTTTTTT

clone size: .
V gene: TRBV7-2
D gene: .
J gene: TRBJ1-5
CDR3 protein: CASSLVAGSKQPQHF
CDR3 DNA: TGTGCCAGCAGCTTAGTGGCGGGAAGCAAACAGCCCCAGCATTTT

clone size: .
V gene: TRBV7-2
D gene: .
J gene: TRBJ2-1
CDR3 protein: CASSRTRDHNEQFF
CDR3 DNA: TGTGCCAGCAGCAGAACTAGGGATCACAATGAGCAGTTCTTC

clone size: .
V gene: TRBV28
D gene: .
J gene: TRBJ2-5
CDR3 protein: CASSFFEDQYF
CDR3 DNA: TGTGCCAGCAGTTTCTTCGAGGACCAGTACTTC

clone size: few
V gene: TRBV7-3
D gene: TRBD2
J gene: TRBJ2-1
CDR3 protein: CASSLTPSGGYNEQFF
CDR3 DNA: TGTGCCAGCAGCTTAACGCCTAGCGGGGGATACAATGAGCAGTTCTTC

clone size: .
V gene: TRBV5-1
D gene: TRBD1
J gene: TRBJ2-2
CDR3 protein: CASSLLQGAGGELFF
CDR3 DNA: TGCGCCAGCAGCTTGTTACAGGGGGCTGGCGGGGAGCTGTTTTTT

clone size: .
V gene: TRBV21-1
D gene: .
J gene: TRBJ2-7
CDR3 protein: CASSKGTDPLYEQYF
CDR3 DNA: TGTGCCAGCAGCAAAGGGACAGATCCCCTCTACGAGCAGTACTTC

clone size: .
V gene: TRBV7-7
D gene: .
J gene: TRBJ2-1
CDR3 protein: CASSLSAESSYNEQFF
CDR3 DNA: TGTGCCAGCAGCTTAAGTGCGGAGAGCTCCTACAATGAGCAGTTCTTC

clone size: .
V gene: TRBV24-1
D gene: .
J gene: TRBJ1-3
CDR3 protein: CATSDSGDSRNSGNTIYF
CDR3 DNA: TGTGCCACCAGTGATTCAGGAGACAGCAGGAACTCTGGAAACACCATATATTTT

clone size: .
V gene: TRBV5-4
D gene: TRBD2
J gene: TRBJ2-3
CDR3 protein: CASSLLTSGSTDTQYF
CDR3 DNA: TGTGCCAGCAGCCTCCTGACTAGCGGTAGCACAGATACGCAGTATTTT

clone size: .
V gene: TRBV29-1
D gene: .
J gene: TRBJ2-6
CDR3 protein: CSVGGSSSGANVLTF
CDR3 DNA: TGCAGCGTTGGGGGCTCCAGCTCTGGGGCCAACGTCCTGACTTTC

clone size: .
V gene: TRBV9
D gene: TRBD1
J gene: TRBJ1-1
CDR3 protein: CASSYTGTGGEAFF
CDR3 DNA: TGTGCCAGCAGCTATACCGGGACAGGGGGCGAAGCTTTCTTT

clone size: .
V gene: TRBV11-2
D gene: .
J gene: TRBJ2-2
CDR3 protein: CASSVSGKKTGELFF
CDR3 DNA: TGTGCCAGCAGCGTGTCAGGGAAGAAAACCGGGGAGCTGTTTTTT

clone size: .
V gene: TRBV18
D gene: TRBD2
J gene: TRBJ2-1
CDR3 protein: CASSLREGRNEQFF
CDR3 DNA: TGTGCCAGCTCACTCCGGGAGGGCCGAAATGAGCAGTTCTTC

clone size: once
V gene: TRBV24-1
D gene: TRBD2
J gene: TRBJ2-1
CDR3 protein: CATSFNGGGNREQFF
CDR3 DNA: TGTGCCACCAGTTTTAACGGGGGGGGGAATAGGGAGCAGTTCTTC

clone size: .
V gene: TRBV24-1
D gene: .
J gene: TRBJ2-1
CDR3 protein: CATSGRPGGATPYNEQFF
CDR3 DNA: TGTGCCACCAGTGGAAGACCTGGGGGGGCCACCCCGTACAATGAGCAGTTCTTC

clone size: .
V gene: TRBV10-3
D gene: .
J gene: TRBJ2-5
CDR3 protein: CAISDGGNQETQYF
CDR3 DNA: TGTGCCATCAGTGATGGAGGGAACCAAGAGACCCAGTACTTC

clone size: .
V gene: TRBV5-1
D gene: .
J gene: TRBJ2-7
CDR3 protein: CASSFGGGGTYEQYF
CDR3 DNA: TGCGCCAGCAGCTTTGGCGGGGGCGGGACCTACGAGCAGTACTTC